Shown below are 31 T cell receptor beta chains from a single sample sequenced in a study of CD8 T cells in Susac syndrome. RNA, at roughly 0.5 to 1 ug, was reverse transcribed with random hexamers. TCRdb independently ran MiXCR on the immunoSEQ multiplex PCR reads; one entry per CDR3 protein. The data show over 150,000 distinct CDR3 sequences, around 93% seen once. Sequenced: CD4+ T cells from PBMCs. These receptors all come from a human donor with multiple sclerosis.

This chain links TRBV4-1 with TRBJ1-4, with a weak D call TRBD1 (5 bases). CDR1 is MGHRA and CDR2 is YSYEKL in the germline V gene. The CDR3 spans 18 residues. The V gene lost 4 bases and the J gene lost 0 bases, with 18 bases spanning the gap. The CDR3 region has the DNA TGCGCCAGCAGCCCCGGGGCGTCCACCCGCACAACTAATGAAAAACTGTTTTTT. Translated: CASSPGASTRTTNEKLFF.

The CDR3, as DNA: TGTGCCAGTCATGTGGACGGTAGCTCCTACGAGCAGTACTTC. Translated: CASHVDGSSYEQYF. This rearrangement joins TRBV19 to TRBJ2-7, with D unclear. Germline CDR1 is LNHDA and CDR2 is SQIVND (reference sequence). V lost 8 bases and J lost 0, with 14 bases in between. CDR3 size: 14 residues. Drawing the rest from reference TRBV19 and TRBJ2-7, the complete variable domain is DGGITQSPKYLFRKEGQNVTLSCEQNLNHDAMYWYRQDPGQGLRLIYYSQIVNDFQKGDIAEGYSVSREKKESFPLTVTSAQKNPTAFYLCASHVDGSSYEQYFGPGTRLTVT.

The V and J genes are TRBV4-2 and TRBJ2-4; TRBD2 agrees at 7 bases. The junction had 14 bases not matched to a gene; V was cut back by 0 bases and J by 0 bases. Germline V gene sequence: CDR1 LGHNA, CDR2 YNFKEQ. The CDR3 runs 20 residues. The CDR3 spells CASSQDLGGDTKRAKNIQYF. The CDR3 region has the DNA TGTGCCAGCAGCCAAGATCTGGGGGGGGATACTAAAAGAGCCAAAAACATTCAGTACTTC.

J is TRBJ1-2 and V is TRBV2; unclear D gene. CDR1 is SNHLY, CDR2 FYNNEI, per germline. The CDR3 contains 15 residues. The ends were cut back, 2 bases at V and 8 bases at J, with 18 bases in the middle. CDR3 region: CASSETGPQASGYTF. CDR3 DNA sequence: TGTGCCAGCAGTGAAACTGGGCCCCAAGCGTCGGGCTACACCTTC.

A few counts support this clonotype. The V and J genes are TRBV23-1 and TRBJ2-7; D is unclear. TRBV23-1 qualifies as an ORF whose function is uncertain. With 0 bases removed from V and 2 bases from J, the gap between germline ends came to 8 bases. The CDR3 extends over 14 amino acids. The CDR3 here is CASSQSSSTYEQYF. CDR3 DNA: TGCGCCAGCAGTCAATCGTCGAGCACCTACGAGCAGTACTTC.

This sequence joins TRBV19 and TRBJ1-1, with D uncertain. Trimming removed 5 bases at V and 3 bases at J, with 16 bases between. CDR1 and CDR2 (germline): LNHDA, SQIVND (reference sequence). The CDR3 totals 15 residues. CDR3 coding DNA: TGTGCCAGTAGTTTTGGCGGCCCGGGGTACACTGAAGCTTTCTTT. It specifies CASSFGGPGYTEAFF.

This sequence joins TRBV5-6 and TRBJ2-1; D not resolved. V was shortened by 4 bases and J by 10 bases, with 9 bases between the two germline ends. Per the germline V gene, CDR1 is SGHDT and CDR2 is YYEEEE. The CDR3 loop spans 11 amino acids. The CDR3 coding sequence is TGTGCCAGCAGCCACGGTGGGGAGCAGTTCTTC. As protein: CASSHGGEQFF.

This clonotype was detected only a few times. The chain carries TRBV5-6 and TRBJ1-5, with TRBD1 matching over 10 bases. This CDR3 spans 19 amino acids. The germline gives CDR1 SGHDT, CDR2 YYEEEE. J gave up 0 bases and V 5 bases, and 14 bases lay outside the gene matches. CDR3 coding DNA: TGTGCCAGCAGTGGCCCCCGGGACAGGGGCCGTTATAGCAATCAGCCCCAGCATTTT. Translated: CASSGPRDRGRYSNQPQHF.

V gene TRBV27 combines with J gene TRBJ2-6; D unclear. V was pared by 7 bases and J by 0 bases, with 7 bases between. The CDR3 is 14 amino acids. Per germline, CDR1 MNHEY and CDR2 SMNVEV (reference sequence). DNA of the CDR3: TGTGCCAGCAAGACCATCTCTGGGGCCAACGTCCTGACTTTC. Encoded protein: CASKTISGANVLTF.

This sequence joins TRBV28 and TRBJ1-6, with no clear D. V was cut by 4 bases and J by 7 bases, with 8 bases left in between. CDR1 is MDHEN and CDR2 is SYDVKM in the germline V gene. This CDR3 is built from 13 residues. The CDR3 here is CASSSSTNSPLHF. In nucleotides, the CDR3 is TGTGCCAGCAGTTCCAGTACCAATTCACCCCTCCACTTT.

DNA for the CDR3: TGTGCCACCAGTGATGCGGGGGGCCCAAGGATTAATGAGCAGTTCTTC. Amino acids: CATSDAGGPRINEQFF. The V call is TRBV24-1, the J call TRBJ2-1; TRBD2 agrees at 8 bases. The CDR3 length is 16 residues. Trimming cost V 3 bases and J 7 bases; bases outside gene matches: 10. Germline CDR1 and CDR2: KGHDR and SFDVKD.

V gene TRBV9 combines with J gene TRBJ1-4, with 7 bases aligning to TRBD1. Germline values: CDR1 SGDLS, CDR2 YYNGEE. The CDR3 consists of 15 residues. Germline trimming cut 4 bases from V and 5 bases from J; bases unmatched to any gene: 8. The CDR3 nucleotides read TGTGCCAGCAGCTCCCGGGACAGCCGAAATGAAAAACTGTTTTTT. Its protein is CASSSRDSRNEKLFF.

V usage is TRBV12-3 or TRBV12-4 and J usage is TRBJ2-1; the match to TRBD1 covers 9 bases. The CDR3 spans 16 residues. After removal of 6 bases from V and 10 bases from J, the junction contained 16 bases not matched to a gene. The CDR3 DNA reads as TGTGCCAGCAGCCCTAGCCGGGACAGGGCAGTTCGGGAGCAGTTCTTC. This codes for CASSPSRDRAVREQFF.

This sequence joins TRBV4-1 and TRBJ1-4; the D gene is possibly TRBD1 (5 bases). V was trimmed by 8 bases and J by 3 bases, leaving 16 bases between them. The CDR3 consists of 15 residues. Germline CDR1 is MGHRA and CDR2 is YSYEKL. The CDR3: CASRVVGGANEKLFF. Here the CDR3 DNA reads TGCGCCAGCCGCGTCGTCGGGGGGGCTAATGAAAAACTGTTTTTT.

The chain couples TRBV20-1 to TRBJ2-1; no definite D call. Germline-derived CDR1 and CDR2 are DFQATT and SNEGSKA (reference sequence). CDR3 length: 15 residues. Trimming shortened V by 3 bases and J by 0 bases, and 12 bases separated the two germline ends. In DNA, the CDR3 is TGCAGTGCTAGGTCTTTCATGAGCTCCTACAATGAGCAGTTCTTC. Translation gives CSARSFMSSYNEQFF.

The chain joins TRBV5-6 to TRBJ2-3, with D unclear. V dropped 3 bases and J dropped 4 bases, with 18 bases sitting between them. CDR1 is SGHDT and CDR2 is YYEEEE in the germline V gene. CDR3 length equals 16 residues. This chain's CDR3 is CASSYRNIQVADTQYF. The DNA of the CDR3 is TGTGCCAGCAGCTACCGGAACATCCAAGTAGCAGATACGCAGTATTTT.

The CDR3 loop reads CASSRSGGNYGYTF. DNA for the CDR3: TGTGCCAGCAGTCGTAGTGGGGGTAACTATGGCTACACCTTC. This chain connects TRBV6-5 to TRBJ1-2; D may be TRBD1 (5 bases). The CDR3 covers 14 residues. The germline V gene encodes CDR1 MNHEY and CDR2 SVGAGI. The V and J ends lost 5 bases and 1 base respectively, with 11 bases between them.

The chain links TRBV6-6 to TRBJ1-2, with a tentative D call TRBD1 (6 bases). The CDR3 contains 13 residues. Germline V lookup: CDR1 MNHNY, CDR2 SVGAGI (reference sequence). V was trimmed by 4 bases and J by 4 bases, leaving 10 bases between them. The CDR3 DNA reads TGTGCCAGCAGTTTAACCAGGGGCTATGGCTACACCTTC. This sequence encodes CASSLTRGYGYTF.

A single count supports this clonotype. The genes are TRBV18 and TRBJ2-1; 14 bases line up with TRBD2. The CDR3 is 18 amino acids. The ends lost 0 bases at V and 7 bases at J; junction bases unmatched: 8. CDR1 is KGHSH and CDR2 is LQKENI in the germline V gene. CDR3 region: CASSPPGTSGGLPNEQFF. The DNA for the CDR3 is TGTGCCAGCTCACCACCGGGGACTAGCGGGGGTCTTCCTAATGAGCAGTTCTTC.

The gene calls are TRBV3-1 and TRBJ2-7; D is perhaps TRBD1 (6 bases). This CDR3 contains 14 residues. Germline V gene lookup returns CDR1 LGHDT and CDR2 YNNKEL (reference sequence). The V and J ends lost 4 bases and 4 bases respectively, with 14 bases between them. CDR3: CASSLQGNRYEQYF. Written as DNA, the CDR3 is TGTGCCAGCAGCCTTCAGGGGAATCGGTACGAGCAGTACTTC.

This chain links TRBV29-1 with TRBJ2-1; D may be TRBD2 (6 bases). Germline V gene lookup returns CDR1 SQVTM and CDR2 ANQGSEA. CDR3 length equals 14 residues. Trimming stripped 7 bases from V and 8 bases from J, with 21 bases between. This chain's CDR3 is CSAGRGSVLDEQFF. CDR3 nucleotide sequence: TGCAGCGCTGGGCGGGGTAGCGTGCTGGATGAGCAGTTCTTC.

The rearrangement joins TRBV2 to TRBJ2-7; D not certain. This CDR3 contains 14 residues. Trimming took 1 base from V and 6 from J, leaving 13 bases between them. Germline V gene data show CDR1 as SNHLY and CDR2 as FYNNEI. CDR3 DNA sequence: TGTGCCAGCAGTGAAGGGGCAGAGTACCGCGAGCAGTACTTC. Its protein product is CASSEGAEYREQYF.

The chain carries TRBV20-1 and TRBJ2-3; 14 positions match TRBD2. Germline V CDR1 and CDR2: DFQATT, SNEGSKA (reference sequence). V shed 5 bases and J 5 bases; nucleotides not matched to a gene: 12. This CDR3 has 17 residues. The CDR3 DNA sequence: TGCAGTGCTTCTTCCGGGACTAGCGGGAGTCGGGGAGATACGCAGTATTTT. This gives the protein CSASSGTSGSRGDTQYF.

This clonotype was seen only a few times. The chain combines TRBV5-4 with TRBJ2-3; the D gene is possibly TRBD1 (6 bases). CDR1 is SGHNT and CDR2 is YYREEE in the germline V gene (reference sequence). This CDR3 has 14 amino acids. Deletions cut 4 bases from V and 1 base from J, with 10 bases between. The CDR3 bases are TGTGCCAGCAGCCATCGGACAGGCACAGATACGCAGTATTTT. Residues: CASSHRTGTDTQYF.

V is TRBV27 and J is TRBJ1-3; D is uncertain. Between the trimmed V and J ends, which lost 10 bases and 6 bases, there was a span of 22 bases. The CDR3 runs 15 residues. CDR1 is MNHEY, CDR2 SMNVEV, per germline (reference sequence). DNA of the CDR3: TGTGCCATTGCGATTGTTCCCCGCCCGGAAAACACCATATATTTT. Its translation is CAIAIVPRPENTIYF.

The chain has TRBV20-1 and TRBJ2-7, with D tentatively TRBD2 (5 bases). The CDR3 loop spans 14 amino acids. From germline, CDR1 is DFQATT and CDR2 SNEGSKA (reference sequence). The V and J ends lost 0 bases and 4 bases respectively, with 13 bases between them. This CDR3 reads CSARDLMRAYEQYF. In nucleotides, the CDR3 is TGCAGTGCTAGAGATCTGATGCGGGCATACGAGCAGTACTTC.

The rearrangement uses TRBV6-6 and TRBJ1-1; 7 bases agree with TRBD1. Germline values: CDR1 MNHNY, CDR2 SVGAGI (reference sequence). J was trimmed by 4 bases and V by 5 bases; bases with no gene match: 7. This CDR3 region has 14 residues. The CDR3, as DNA: TGTGCCAGCAGTACGACAGGGCAGAGCACTGAAGCTTTCTTT. Its protein is CASSTTGQSTEAFF.

This chain links TRBV2 with TRBJ2-7; 8 bases fit TRBD1. The length of the CDR3 is 15 residues. The J segment lost 5 bases and the V segment lost 5 bases, leaving 11 bases of the junction unmatched. Germline V gene lookup returns CDR1 SNHLY and CDR2 FYNNEI. The CDR3 DNA reads as TGTGCCAGCAGTTGGGGGTCAGGGGGCCTTGACGAGCAGTACTTC. Its protein product is CASSWGSGGLDEQYF.

The gene calls are TRBV5-1 and TRBJ2-5; the D gene could be TRBD1 or TRBD2 (5 bases each). Germline CDR1 reads SGHRS; CDR2 reads YFSETQ. V lost 3 bases, J lost 5 bases, and 17 bases lay in between. CDR3 size: 15 residues. The CDR3 nucleotides are TGCGCCAGCAGCTCACAAGGGACCTCGGGGGAGACCCAGTACTTC. Translated: CASSSQGTSGETQYF.

CDR3 sequence reads: CASSARTRTGELFF. The CDR3 DNA follows: TGTGCCAGCAGTGCCCGGACGAGGACCGGGGAGCTGTTTTTT. The chain couples TRBV6-1 to TRBJ2-2; D remains ambiguous. The length of the CDR3 is 14 residues. Trimming left V 4 bases short and J 5 bases short, with 11 bases between. Per germline, CDR1 MNHNS and CDR2 SASEGT.

The chain is built from TRBV6-6 and TRBJ2-7, with 9 bases identical to TRBD1. CDR1 and CDR2 from the germline V gene are MNHNY and SVGAGI (reference sequence). V was pared by 6 bases and J by 2 bases, with 8 bases of the junction left unmatched. This CDR3 spans 15 amino acids. DNA of the CDR3: TGTGCCAGCAGCCGCGGACAGGGGCCTGCCTACGAGCAGTACTTC. Protein: CASSRGQGPAYEQYF.